This T cell receptor (beta chain) comes out of a study of blood T cell repertoires in COVID-19. Overall study: The United States, Italy and Spain provided the acute and convalescent COVID-19 samples. The analysed material was cDNA or gDNA that came from T cells, B-cell-depleted T cells, or PBMCs.

Trimming stripped 5 bases from V and 1 base from J, with 11 bases between. The CDR3 covers 14 residues. The germline gives CDR1 SGHTA, CDR2 FQGNSA. As handled by the study authors: Amplifying reference gene primers gave estimates of nucleated cell counts. TCRdb keeps only in-frame clones here, not all; method: immunoSEQ multiplex PCR. That table is the source of V, J and clone size, and D and trimming were worked out from the DNA. The sample contains approximately 74,000 clones, about four fifths of which appear only once. This clonotype originated in a man between 70 and 80 years old with acute or convalescent COVID-19. The rearrangement uses TRBV7-2 and TRBJ1-1, with D unresolved. Input material: peripheral blood. In nucleotides, the CDR3 is TGTGCCAGCAGCCCCCCAAGAGAGAACACTGAAGCTTTCTTT. Protein product: CASSPPRENTEAFF. The whole variable domain, filled in from reference TRBV7-2 and TRBJ1-1, reads GAGVSQSPSNKVTEKGKDVELRCDPISGHTALYWYRQSLGQGLEFLIYFQGNSAPDKSGLPSDRFSAERTGGSVSTLTIQRTQQEDSAVYLCASSPPRENTEAFFGQGTRLTVV.